The 8 T cell receptor beta chains presented below share a single source sample, sequenced in a study of blood T cell repertoires in COVID-19. Data came from immunoSEQ multiplex PCR; TCRdb stores just in-frame clones and leaves some out. The sample lists roughly 60,000 clones; approximately 84% were seen once. Sequencing used peripheral blood. The source is a man in his sixties with acute or convalescent COVID-19.

The CDR3 DNA follows: TGTGCCATCGGGACAGGGGCGACGGGGGCCAACGTCCTGACTTTC. Translating it yields CAIGTGATGANVLTF. The chain joins TRBV10-3 to TRBJ2-6; 10 bases are shared with TRBD1. The CDR3 spans 15 residues. V gave up 8 bases and J gave up 4 bases; unmatched junction bases: 5. Germline CDR1 and CDR2: ENHRY and SYGVKD.

CDR3 bases: TGTGCCAGCAGCTCCATCACAGATACGCAGTATTTT. Translated, it gives CASSSITDTQYF. The chain combines TRBV5-6 with TRBJ2-3; the D is unclear. V was shortened by 3 bases and J by 2 bases, with 4 bases between the two germline ends. Looked up from germline, CDR1 is SGHDT and CDR2 is YYEEEE. CDR3 length: 12 residues.

This sequence joins TRBV6-1 and TRBJ1-5, with D maybe TRBD1 (6 bases). Germline values: CDR1 MNHNS, CDR2 SASEGT. V was trimmed by 3 bases and J by 4 bases, leaving 10 bases between them. This CDR3 contains 14 residues. CDR3 in DNA: TGTGCCAGCAGTGATGACAGGATTAATCAGCCCCAGCATTTT. Protein sequence: CASSDDRINQPQHF.

The V call is TRBV2, the J call TRBJ2-5; possibly TRBD2 for D (5 bases). Trimming pared 2 bases from V and 1 base from J, leaving 14 bases between. Germline assignment: CDR1 SNHLY and CDR2 FYNNEI. This CDR3 spans 16 amino acids. The CDR3 protein is CASSESWPAGQETQYF. In DNA, the CDR3 is TGTGCCAGCAGTGAATCTTGGCCGGCGGGCCAAGAGACCCAGTACTTC. Complete variable domain (other parts from reference TRBV2 and TRBJ2-5): EPEVTQTPSHQVTQMGQEVILRCVPISNHLYFYWYRQILGQKVEFLVSFYNNEISEKSEIFDDQFSVERPDGSNFTLKIRSTKLEDSAMYFCASSESWPAGQETQYFGPGTRLLVL.

This chain connects TRBV19 to TRBJ2-3, with 12 bases fitting TRBD2. The CDR3 sequence is 16 residues long. J lost 5 bases, V lost 3 bases, and 6 bases had no gene match. Looked up from germline, CDR1 is LNHDA and CDR2 is SQIVND (reference sequence). The CDR3 reads CASSISLAGGKDTQYF. CDR3 bases: TGTGCCAGTAGTATTTCACTAGCGGGGGGAAAAGATACGCAGTATTTT. Using reference TRBV19 and TRBJ2-3 for the parts outside the CDR3, the full variable domain is DGGITQSPKYLFRKEGQNVTLSCEQNLNHDAMYWYRQDPGQGLRLIYYSQIVNDFQKGDIAEGYSVSREKKESFPLTVTSAQKNPTAFYLCASSISLAGGKDTQYFGPGTRLTVL.

The chain couples TRBV5-4 to TRBJ1-2; a possible D gene is TRBD1 (6 bases). Germline V gives CDR1 SGHNT, CDR2 YYREEE (reference sequence). Trimming took 0 bases from V and 4 from J, leaving 16 bases between them. This CDR3 has 16 amino acids. Written as DNA, the CDR3 is TGTGCCAGCAGCTTGGGGACAGCAGTCATATCCTATGGCTACACCTTC. Its protein is CASSLGTAVISYGYTF. The whole variable domain, remainder taken from reference TRBV5-4 and TRBJ1-2, is ETGVTQSPTHLIKTRGQQVTLRCSSQSGHNTVSWYQQALGQGPQFIFQYYREEENGRGNFPPRFSGLQFPNYSSELNVNALELDDSALYLCASSLGTAVISYGYTFGSGTRLTVV.

This chain links TRBV9 with TRBJ1-3; 7 nucleotides match TRBD1. The ends lost 2 bases at V and 0 bases at J; junction bases unmatched: 5. CDR1 is SGDLS, CDR2 YYNGEE, per germline. The CDR3 is made up of 16 amino acids. The DNA of the CDR3 is TGTGCCAGCAGCGTCGAGGGGACAGCCTCTGGAAACACCATATATTTT. Translating it yields CASSVEGTASGNTIYF.

This chain uses TRBV5-6 with TRBJ1-1; 9 bases line up with TRBD1. The CDR3 totals 17 residues. Germline CDR1 and CDR2: SGHDT and YYEEEE. Losses at the gene ends were 4 bases for V and 4 bases for J; bases not matched to a gene: 14. DNA of the CDR3: TGTGCCAGCAGCCTATCCGGGACAGGGATGTTGGTCACTGAAGCTTTCTTT. Protein product: CASSLSGTGMLVTEAFF.